This is a list of T cell receptor beta chains from one sample in a study of blood T cell repertoires in COVID-19. This table comes from immunoSEQ multiplex PCR, and its TCRdb copy is limited to in-frame clones, with some not included. The sample yields 250,000 or so clones, about 79% seen once. The sequenced material came from peripheral blood. The receptors stem from a man aged 40-49 years who had recovered from COVID-19. Both conserved end residues are part of each CDR3. Fields, in order: clone size, J gene, D gene, V gene, CDR3 DNA, CDR3 protein. D genes are given only for firm matches. Part of the rows lack a size; the others show once, few, many or a class for expanded clones.

abundance: few; j_gene: TRBJ2-3; d_gene: -; v_gene: TRBV6-6; CDR3nt: TGTGCCAGCCGCAAAGGCGGGATGACAGATACGCAGTATTTT; CDR3aa: CASRKGGMTDTQYF
abundance: -; j_gene: TRBJ2-5; d_gene: TRBD1; v_gene: TRBV10-3; CDR3nt: TGTGCCATCAGTGAGTTCGGGACAGGGGCAGAGACCCAGTACTTC; CDR3aa: CAISEFGTGAETQYF
abundance: -; j_gene: TRBJ1-1; d_gene: -; v_gene: TRBV5-1; CDR3nt: TGCGCCAGCGGTGCGGAGTGGCCGGGAGCTTTCTTT; CDR3aa: CASGAEWPGAFF
abundance: -; j_gene: TRBJ2-7; d_gene: -; v_gene: TRBV27; CDR3nt: TGTGCCAGCAGTTTATTCGGCGCGTTGAGCGCCTACGAGCAGTACTTC; CDR3aa: CASSLFGALSAYEQYF
abundance: -; j_gene: TRBJ2-1; d_gene: TRBD2; v_gene: TRBV19; CDR3nt: TGTGCCAGTAGTGCCGGGAGGGAGGATGAGCAGTTCTTC; CDR3aa: CASSAGREDEQFF
abundance: once; j_gene: TRBJ1-1; d_gene: TRBD1; v_gene: TRBV11-2; CDR3nt: TGTGCCAGCAGCCATCCGGGACAGGGCAACACTGAAGCTTTCTTT; CDR3aa: CASSHPGQGNTEAFF
abundance: -; j_gene: TRBJ2-7; d_gene: TRBD1; v_gene: TRBV11-3; CDR3nt: TGTGCCAGCAGATGGACAGGAGACTACGAGCAGTACTTC; CDR3aa: CASRWTGDYEQYF
abundance: -; j_gene: TRBJ2-3; d_gene: TRBD2; v_gene: TRBV10-1; CDR3nt: TGCGCCAGCAGTGTTTCACCACTAGCGGCTAGCACAGATACGCAGTATTTT; CDR3aa: CASSVSPLAASTDTQYF
abundance: -; j_gene: TRBJ2-1; d_gene: TRBD2; v_gene: TRBV9; CDR3nt: TGTGCCAGCAGCGTAGAAGCTAGCGGGGACAATGAGCAGTTCTTC; CDR3aa: CASSVEASGDNEQFF
abundance: -; j_gene: TRBJ2-1; d_gene: TRBD2; v_gene: TRBV7-9; CDR3nt: TGTGCCAGCAGCTTAGGCAGCGGGGGCGCCTACAATGAGCAGTTCTTC; CDR3aa: CASSLGSGGAYNEQFF
abundance: -; j_gene: TRBJ1-1; d_gene: -; v_gene: TRBV20-1; CDR3nt: TGCAGTGCTAGTAAAACGGTGACTGAAGCTTTCTTT; CDR3aa: CSASKTVTEAFF
abundance: once; j_gene: TRBJ2-1; d_gene: TRBD2; v_gene: TRBV10-3; CDR3nt: TGTGCCATCAGCTCAATAACCACTAGCGGGCGCTACAATGAGCAGTTCTTC; CDR3aa: CAISSITTSGRYNEQFF
abundance: -; j_gene: TRBJ1-1; d_gene: TRBD1; v_gene: TRBV27; CDR3nt: TGTGCCAGCAGTCCCGACAGGGGGGGTGTCACTGAAGCTTTCTTT; CDR3aa: CASSPDRGGVTEAFF
abundance: -; j_gene: TRBJ2-5; d_gene: TRBD2; v_gene: TRBV5-1; CDR3nt: TGCGCCAGCAGCTCCGGGACTAGTTCAGAGACCCAGTACTTC; CDR3aa: CASSSGTSSETQYF
abundance: -; j_gene: TRBJ1-5; d_gene: -; v_gene: TRBV28; CDR3nt: TGTGCCAGCAGTCCCGGACACCGCAATCAGCCCCAGCATTTT; CDR3aa: CASSPGHRNQPQHF
abundance: -; j_gene: TRBJ2-2; d_gene: -; v_gene: TRBV2; CDR3nt: TGTGCCAGCTCGGGGGTCTTACGAGGCGGGGAGCTGTTTTTT; CDR3aa: CASSGVLRGGELFF
abundance: -; j_gene: TRBJ1-1; d_gene: -; v_gene: TRBV7-2; CDR3nt: TGTGCCAGCGCCTCGCAGTTGAACACTGAAGCTTTCTTT; CDR3aa: CASASQLNTEAFF
abundance: -; j_gene: TRBJ2-6; d_gene: -; v_gene: TRBV9; CDR3nt: TGTGCCAGCAGCCCCAGGGTGTCAGGGGCCAACGTCCTGACTTTC; CDR3aa: CASSPRVSGANVLTF
abundance: -; j_gene: TRBJ2-2; d_gene: TRBD1; v_gene: TRBV12-5; CDR3nt: TGTGCTAGTGGTTCCACAGGGGAGAACCTTACCGGGGAGCTGTTTTTT; CDR3aa: CASGSTGENLTGELFF